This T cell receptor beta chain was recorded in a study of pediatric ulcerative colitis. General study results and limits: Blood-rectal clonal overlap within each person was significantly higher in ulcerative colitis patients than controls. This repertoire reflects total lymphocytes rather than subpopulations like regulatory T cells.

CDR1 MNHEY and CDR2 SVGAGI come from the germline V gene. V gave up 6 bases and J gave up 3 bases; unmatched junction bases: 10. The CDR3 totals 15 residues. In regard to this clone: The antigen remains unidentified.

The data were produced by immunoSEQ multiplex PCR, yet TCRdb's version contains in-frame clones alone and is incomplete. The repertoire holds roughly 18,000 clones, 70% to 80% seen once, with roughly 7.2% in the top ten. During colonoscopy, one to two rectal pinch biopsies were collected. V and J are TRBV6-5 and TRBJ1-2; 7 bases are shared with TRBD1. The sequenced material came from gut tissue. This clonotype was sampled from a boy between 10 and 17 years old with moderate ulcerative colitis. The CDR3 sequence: CASRAAGGRDYGYTF. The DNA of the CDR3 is TGTGCCAGCAGAGCCGCAGGGGGGAGGGACTATGGCTACACCTTC.